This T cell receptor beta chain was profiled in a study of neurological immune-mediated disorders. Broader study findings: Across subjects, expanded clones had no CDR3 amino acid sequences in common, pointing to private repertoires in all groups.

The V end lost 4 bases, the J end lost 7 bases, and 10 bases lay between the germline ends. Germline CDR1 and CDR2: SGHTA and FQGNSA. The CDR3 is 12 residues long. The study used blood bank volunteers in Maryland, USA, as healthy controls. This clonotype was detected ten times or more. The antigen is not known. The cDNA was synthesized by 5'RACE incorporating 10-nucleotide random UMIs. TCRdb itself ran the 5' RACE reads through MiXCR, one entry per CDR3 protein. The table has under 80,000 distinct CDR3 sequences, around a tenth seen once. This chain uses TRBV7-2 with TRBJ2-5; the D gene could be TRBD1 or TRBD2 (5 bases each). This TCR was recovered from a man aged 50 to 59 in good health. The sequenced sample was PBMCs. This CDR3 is CASSSIGGTQYF. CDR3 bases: TGTGCCAGCAGCTCCATTGGGGGGACCCAGTACTTC.